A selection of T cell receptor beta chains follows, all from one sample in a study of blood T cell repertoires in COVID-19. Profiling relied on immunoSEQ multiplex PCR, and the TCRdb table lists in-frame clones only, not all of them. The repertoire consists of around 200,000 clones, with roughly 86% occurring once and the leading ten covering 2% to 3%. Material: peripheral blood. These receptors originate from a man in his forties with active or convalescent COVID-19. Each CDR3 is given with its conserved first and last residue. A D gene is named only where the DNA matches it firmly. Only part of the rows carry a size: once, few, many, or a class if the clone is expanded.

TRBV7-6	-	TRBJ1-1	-	TGTGCCAGCAGCTCGCCGGCGGGGGGTGGCCCGAACACTGAAGCTTTCTTT	CASSSPAGGGPNTEAFF
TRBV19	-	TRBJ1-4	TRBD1	TGTGCCAGTAGTATAAACAGGGGATCAGGTGAAAAACTGTTTTTT	CASSINRGSGEKLFF
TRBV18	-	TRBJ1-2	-	TGTGCCAGCTCTTTGGAAGGGGAAATATCCTATGGCTACACCTTC	CASSLEGEISYGYTF
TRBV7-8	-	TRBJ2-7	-	TGTGCCAGCAGCTTTTTCCGGACAGAGACAAAGGGGTACGAGCAGTACTTC	CASSFFRTETKGYEQYF
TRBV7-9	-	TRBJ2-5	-	TGTGCCAGCAGCTTAGCGGAGGGGTGGGCCCAAGAGACCCAGTACTTC	CASSLAEGWAQETQYF
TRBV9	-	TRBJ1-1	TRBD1	TGTGCCAGCAGCGCTACAGGGGGGTTCACTGAAGCTTTCTTT	CASSATGGFTEAFF
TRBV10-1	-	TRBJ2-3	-	TGCGCCAGCAGTGAAGGGTGGGCAGGGGTCACAGATACGCAGTATTTT	CASSEGWAGVTDTQYF
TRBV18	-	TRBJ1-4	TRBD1	TGTGCCAGCTCACCATCTGGAGGGGGCCGTGAAAAACTGTTTTTT	CASSPSGGGREKLFF
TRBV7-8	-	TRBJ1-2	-	TGTGCCAGCAGCTGGCACAGGGAGGGCTACACCTTC	CASSWHREGYTF
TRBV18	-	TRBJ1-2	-	TGTGCCAGCTCACGACAGGACAGCTCTACCTCCTTC	CASSRQDSSTSF
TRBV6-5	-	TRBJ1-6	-	TGTGCCACGACCGGGAGCGCCAACTATAATTCACCCCTCCACTTT	CATTGSANYNSPLHF
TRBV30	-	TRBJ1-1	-	TGTGCCTGGAGTGGGGGGCAGTTGAACACTGAAGCTTTCTTT	CAWSGGQLNTEAFF
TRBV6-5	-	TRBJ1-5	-	TGTGCCAGCATGGACAGCCGAATAAGACCCCAGCATTTT	CASMDSRIRPQHF
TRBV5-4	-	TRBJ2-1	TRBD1	TGTGCCAGCAGCTTCGACAGGGCCTACAATGAGCAGTTCTTC	CASSFDRAYNEQFF
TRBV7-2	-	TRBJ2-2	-	TGTGCCAGCAGCTTAGTAGGGGGGAGGGCCGGGGAGCTGTTTTTT	CASSLVGGRAGELFF
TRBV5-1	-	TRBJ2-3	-	TGCGCCAGCAGCTTTTCAGGTTATAGCACAGATACGCAGTATTTT	CASSFSGYSTDTQYF
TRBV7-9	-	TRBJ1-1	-	TGTGCCAGCAGCTTAGTCCAGGACTCTGAAGCTTTCTTT	CASSLVQDSEAFF
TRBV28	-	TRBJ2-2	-	TGTGCCAGCAGTCCTCCTAGGGGGGAGCTGTTTTTT	CASSPPRGELFF
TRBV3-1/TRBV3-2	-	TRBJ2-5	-	TGTGCCAGCAGCCAACGAAGGGGCATCCAGTACTTC	CASSQRRGIQYF
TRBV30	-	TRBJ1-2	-	TGTGCCTGGAGTGTACAGTCTGGCTATGGCTACACCTTC	CAWSVQSGYGYTF
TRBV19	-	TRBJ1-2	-	TGTGCCAGTAGTATCGGAGGTCCCAAGGGAAACTATGGCTACACCTTC	CASSIGGPKGNYGYTF
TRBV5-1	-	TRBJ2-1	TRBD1	TGCGCCAGCAGCTTAGGGACAGGGACCCACAATGAGCAGTTCTTC	CASSLGTGTHNEQFF
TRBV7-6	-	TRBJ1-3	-	TGTGCCAGCAGCCGCTACGAGGGAAACACCATATATTTT	CASSRYEGNTIYF
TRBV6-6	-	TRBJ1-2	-	TGTGCCAGCAGCCCCACAGGGAAGGACTATGGCTACACCTTC	CASSPTGKDYGYTF
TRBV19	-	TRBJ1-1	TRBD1	TGTGCCAGTTCCCCGGACAGGGCTGAAGCTTTCTTT	CASSPDRAEAFF
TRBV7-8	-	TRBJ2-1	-	TGTGCCAGCAGCTCAGGACAGACCTCCTACAATGAGCAGTTCTTC	CASSSGQTSYNEQFF
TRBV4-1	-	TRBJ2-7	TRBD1	TGCGCCAGCAGCCAGACGGGACAGGGGGCTTACGAGCAGTACTTC	CASSQTGQGAYEQYF
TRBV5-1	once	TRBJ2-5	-	TGCGCCAGCAGCTTGTTTACAGGCCAAGAGACCCAGTACTTC	CASSLFTGQETQYF
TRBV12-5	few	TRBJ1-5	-	TGTGCTAGTGGTTTTACAGGGAATCAGCCCCAGCATTTT	CASGFTGNQPQHF
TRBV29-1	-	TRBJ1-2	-	TGCAGCGTTGATGGCAGGGGTGGCTACACCTTC	CSVDGRGGYTF
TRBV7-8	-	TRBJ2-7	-	TGTGCCAGCAGCTTATTAGCCCTGAGCGGCGAGCAGTACTTC	CASSLLALSGEQYF
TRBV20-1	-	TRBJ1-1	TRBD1	TGCAGTGCTAGTTGGCGACAGGGAGCTGAAGCTTTCTTT	CSASWRQGAEAFF
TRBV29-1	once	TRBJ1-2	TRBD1	TGCAGCGTCGACCCGGGACAGGGGGCTTATAACTATGGCTACACCTTC	CSVDPGQGAYNYGYTF
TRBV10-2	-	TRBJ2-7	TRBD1	TGCGCCAGCAAAACAGGGGGGAGCTACGAGCAGTACTTC	CASKTGGSYEQYF
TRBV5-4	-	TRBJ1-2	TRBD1	TGTGCCAGCAGCCCGGGACAGGAGAATGGCTACACCTTC	CASSPGQENGYTF
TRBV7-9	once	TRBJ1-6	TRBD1	TGTGCCAGCAGCCTGGGAACGGGACAGCCTAATTCACCCCTCCACTTT	CASSLGTGQPNSPLHF
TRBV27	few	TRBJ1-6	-	TGTGCCAGCCGAACAGGGTATAATTCACCCCTCCACTTT	CASRTGYNSPLHF
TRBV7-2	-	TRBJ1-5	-	TGTGCCAGTAAGGGGGAGGGCAGCAATCAGCCCCAGCATTTT	CASKGEGSNQPQHF
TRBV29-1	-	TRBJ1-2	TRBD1	TGCAGCGTTGAAGATCGGGGACAGCCCTATGGCTACACCTTC	CSVEDRGQPYGYTF
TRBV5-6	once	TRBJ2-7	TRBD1	TGTGCCAGCAGCGGAAGACAGGGTTACGAGCAGTACTTC	CASSGRQGYEQYF
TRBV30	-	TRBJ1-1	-	TGTGCCTGGAGTCCGCGCGTCGCCACTGAAGCTTTCTTT	CAWSPRVATEAFF
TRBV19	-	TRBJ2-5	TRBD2	TGTGCCAGTAGAAAGACTAGCGGGGGACACCAAGAGACCCAGTACTTC	CASRKTSGGHQETQYF
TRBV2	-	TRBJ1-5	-	TGTGCCAGCAGGAACAGCCCTAATCAGCCCCAGCATTTT	CASRNSPNQPQHF
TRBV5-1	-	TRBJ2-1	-	TGCGCCAGCAGCTTGGGTTTGAGACTAGGCAGTAATAATGAGCAGTTCTTC	CASSLGLRLGSNNEQFF
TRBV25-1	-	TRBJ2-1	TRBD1	TGTGCCAGCAGTGAGGACAGGGCTTGGTACAATGAGCAGTTCTTC	CASSEDRAWYNEQFF
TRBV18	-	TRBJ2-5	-	TGTGCCAGCTCACCCTCTCAAGAGACCCAGTACTTC	CASSPSQETQYF
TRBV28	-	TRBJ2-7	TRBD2	TGTGCCAGCAGTTTAACAGACAGGACTAGCGGCCTGCAGTACTTC	CASSLTDRTSGLQYF
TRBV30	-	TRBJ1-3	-	TGTGCCTGGAGTGTACTTCAGGGAGGGAGATCTGGAAACACCATATATTTT	CAWSVLQGGRSGNTIYF
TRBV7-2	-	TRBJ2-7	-	TGTGCCAGCAGCTTACTGGGACTGCCAGCCTACGAGCAGTACTTC	CASSLLGLPAYEQYF
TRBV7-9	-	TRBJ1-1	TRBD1	TGTGCCAGCAGCTTATCGCAGGGGGCGTACACTGAAGCTTTCTTT	CASSLSQGAYTEAFF
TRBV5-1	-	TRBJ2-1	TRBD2	TGCGCCAGCAGCTCGCCTGTACTAGCGGGCTACAATGAGCAGTTCTTC	CASSSPVLAGYNEQFF
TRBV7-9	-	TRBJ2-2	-	TGTGCCAGCAGCTTAGCGCCAGGGGACACCGGGGAGCTGTTTTTT	CASSLAPGDTGELFF
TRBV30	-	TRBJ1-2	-	TGTGCCTGGACCCAGGACACCCTCTATGGCTACACCTTC	CAWTQDTLYGYTF
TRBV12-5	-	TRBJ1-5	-	TGTGCTAGTGTAGGGGTCGAGGGCAATCAGCCCCAGCATTTT	CASVGVEGNQPQHF
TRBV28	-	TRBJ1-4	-	TGTGCCAGCCACCCAAGAAGGGGGTTGGCTGAAAAACTGTTTTTT	CASHPRRGLAEKLFF